The 17 T cell receptor beta chains presented below share a single source sample, sequenced in a study of OX40 agonist ivuxolimab in advanced cancers. The library relied on the immunoSEQ multiplex PCR assay. TCRdb carries this immuneACCESS record with in-frame sequences only. Its versions omit some clonotypes, under half of them owing to an unresolved V gene in the studies checked, with the rest unexplained. For this sample there are around 70,000 clones; 85% appear just once. The top ten hold 5.9% of the sample. This specimen consisted of CD4+ or CD8+ T cells sorted from blood, obtained in a trial of the OX40 agonist ivuxolimab. The receptors were gathered from an adult with an advanced solid tumor such as melanoma, head and neck, liver or kidney cancer.

The CDR3 here is CASSFDGAYEQYF. DNA of the CDR3: TGCGCCAGCAGCTTCGACGGGGCCTACGAGCAGTACTTC. The V call is TRBV5-1, the J call TRBJ2-7; TRBD2 is a possible D gene (5 bases). Germline loops: CDR1 SGHRS, CDR2 YFSETQ. The ends were cut back, 2 bases at V and 2 bases at J, with 8 bases in the middle. The CDR3 length is 13 residues.

V is TRBV29-1 and J is TRBJ2-6; no clear D. Germline lookup yields CDR1 SQVTM and CDR2 ANQGSEA. The CDR3 has 16 amino acids. Trimming took off 7 bases at V and 0 bases at J, with 16 bases between the two ends. CDR3 sequence reads: CSAEPLGFSGANVLTF. For the CDR3, the DNA is TGCAGCGCAGAGCCGTTAGGTTTCTCTGGGGCCAACGTCCTGACTTTC.

The chain is built from TRBV19 and TRBJ2-3; 8 positions match TRBD1. This CDR3 has 15 amino acids. The V segment lost 5 bases and the J segment 4 bases; nucleotides outside the gene matches: 8. From germline, CDR1 is LNHDA and CDR2 SQIVND (reference sequence). CDR3 DNA: TGTGCCAGTAGTTTCGGCAGGGGGCGACCAGATACGCAGTATTTT. Translating it yields CASSFGRGRPDTQYF.

As regards this clone: An end of the junction does not agree with germline; a read error may underlie this. The chain combines TRBV9 with TRBJ2-5, with D tentatively TRBD1 (5 bases). This CDR3 comprises 14 residues. Germline CDR1 SGDLS, CDR2 YYNGEE. This CDR3 reads CASSVVSGQGTQYF. Written as DNA, the CDR3 is TGTGCCAGCAGCGTAGTATCAGGGCAAGGGACCCAGTACTTC.

The V call is TRBV28, the J call TRBJ2-5, with 7 bases fitting TRBD1. Germline V gene sequence: CDR1 MDHEN, CDR2 SYDVKM. The CDR3 is made up of 16 amino acids. Germline trimming cut 5 bases from V and 5 bases from J; bases unmatched to any gene: 14. CDR3 protein: CASSRPYRGEVETQYF. Written as DNA, the CDR3 is TGTGCCAGCAGTCGTCCCTACAGGGGAGAAGTTGAGACCCAGTACTTC.

This chain uses TRBV11-2 with TRBJ2-1; TRBD2 matches 8 bases. This CDR3 comprises 16 residues. Trimming at V came to 5 bases and at J to 5 bases, leaving 11 bases not matched to a gene. Germline CDR1 is SGHAT and CDR2 is FQNNGV. This CDR3 is CASSPLAGLENNEQFF. The CDR3 DNA follows: TGTGCCAGCAGCCCGCTGGCGGGACTAGAGAACAATGAGCAGTTCTTC.

The rearrangement links TRBV6-1 to TRBJ1-6; maybe TRBD1 (5 bases). Germline V gene sequence: CDR1 MNHNS, CDR2 SASEGT. The CDR3 has 14 amino acids. Trimming left V 3 bases short and J 9 bases short, with 12 bases between. DNA for the CDR3: TGTGCCAGCAGTGACGGGACTCGTGGTTCACCCCTCCACTTT. It specifies CASSDGTRGSPLHF.

The J gene is TRBJ1-2, the V gene TRBV5-4; D is possibly TRBD1 (6 bases). CDR1 SGHNT and CDR2 YYREEE come from the germline V gene (reference sequence). Trimming shortened V by 4 bases and J by 5 bases, and 9 bases separated the two germline ends. The CDR3 is 12 residues long. This CDR3 is CASSPGQYGYTF. The DNA for the CDR3 is TGTGCCAGCAGCCCCGGACAGTATGGCTACACCTTC. Filled out from reference TRBV5-4 and TRBJ1-2, the complete variable domain reads ETGVTQSPTHLIKTRGQQVTLRCSSQSGHNTVSWYQQALGQGPQFIFQYYREEENGRGNFPPRFSGLQFPNYSSELNVNALELDDSALYLCASSPGQYGYTFGSGTRLTVV.

J is TRBJ2-1 and V is TRBV6-6, with 7 bases identical to TRBD2. The V gene end was trimmed by 7 bases and the J gene end by 6 bases; junction bases not matched to a gene: 9. Germline V gene sequence: CDR1 MNHNY, CDR2 SVGAGI (reference sequence). The CDR3 runs 14 residues. The CDR3 bases are TGTGCCAGCACGGAGATGGGGGGGGTCAATGAGCAGTTCTTC. This sequence encodes CASTEMGGVNEQFF.

CDR3 DNA sequence: TGTGCCAGCGGGGGGGCAAGCTCCTACGAGCAGTACTTC. Encoded protein: CASGGASSYEQYF. The chain couples TRBV2 to TRBJ2-7, with D tentatively TRBD2 (7 bases). CDR1 and CDR2 (germline): SNHLY, FYNNEI. The CDR3 spans 13 residues. Trimming pared 8 bases from V and 0 bases from J, leaving 11 bases between.

The chain links TRBV13 to TRBJ2-1; D is perhaps TRBD2 (5 bases). V shed 5 bases and J shed 0 bases, with 11 bases lying between them. The CDR3 loop spans 15 amino acids. Germline V gene data show CDR1 as PRHDT and CDR2 as FYEKMQ (reference sequence). CDR3 protein: CASSPRDDSYNEQFF. The CDR3 region has the DNA TGTGCCAGCAGCCCCCGGGATGACTCCTACAATGAGCAGTTCTTC.

This clone has just a few counts. The chain is built from TRBV2 and TRBJ2-1, with TRBD2 identical over 11 bases. The germline V gene has CDR1 SNHLY and CDR2 FYNNEI. V dropped 7 bases and J dropped 8; count of bases not matched to a gene: 10. The CDR3 runs 15 residues. Here the CDR3 reads CASMLLAGGRDEQFF. CDR3 nucleotides: TGTGCCAGCATGCTCCTAGCGGGGGGTAGGGATGAGCAGTTCTTC.

CDR3 nucleotide sequence: TGCGCCACCAAGGGGGCGAGTAGTGGTGAAGCTTTCTTT. Protein product: CATKGASSGEAFF. The chain recombines TRBV5-1 with TRBJ1-1; the match to TRBD1 covers 7 bases. CDR3 length equals 13 residues. CDR1 SGHRS and CDR2 YFSETQ come from the germline V gene. The ends lost 9 bases at V and 7 bases at J; junction bases unmatched: 12.

The J gene is TRBJ1-1, the V gene TRBV5-1, with D tentatively TRBD1 (6 bases). Germline V gene sequence: CDR1 SGHRS, CDR2 YFSETQ. Deletions cut 4 bases from V and 5 bases from J, with 18 bases between. The length of the CDR3 is 15 residues. Here the CDR3 reads CASSPPGHSRTEAFF. The CDR3 nucleotides are TGCGCCAGCAGCCCTCCGGGACACTCGAGGACTGAAGCTTTCTTT.

This rearrangement joins TRBV28 to TRBJ2-7; 9 bases line up with TRBD2. This CDR3 spans 14 amino acids. Germline lookup yields CDR1 MDHEN and CDR2 SYDVKM. V shed 5 bases, J shed 1 base, and the junction held 3 bases outside the gene matches. The CDR3 reads CASSRLAASYEQYF. DNA for the CDR3: TGTGCCAGCAGTCGACTAGCGGCGTCCTACGAGCAGTACTTC. Filled out from reference TRBV28 and TRBJ2-7, the complete variable domain reads DVKVTQSSRYLVKRTGEKVFLECVQDMDHENMFWYRQDPGLGLRLIYFSYDVKMKEKGDIPEGYSVSREKKERFSLILESASTNQTSMYLCASSRLAASYEQYFGPGTRLTVT.

Comments on this clone: One end of the junction is discordant with germline, which a read error may explain. This sequence joins TRBV7-7 and TRBJ1-5; a weak D match, TRBD1 (6 bases). CDR3 length: 16 residues. Germline values: CDR1 SSHAT, CDR2 FNYEAQ (reference sequence). The CDR3 DNA reads TGTGCTAGCAGCTACCTACAGGGCAGGGGCAATCAGCCCCAGCATTTT. Translating gives CASSYLQGRGNQPQHF.

The chain links TRBV7-2 to TRBJ2-3, with D perhaps TRBD2 (6 bases). Germline lookup yields CDR1 SGHTA and CDR2 FQGNSA. Trimming pared 5 bases from V and 0 bases from J, leaving 9 bases between. The CDR3 extends over 14 amino acids. Here the CDR3 DNA reads TGTGCCAGCAGCGATAGCGGAAGCACAGATACGCAGTATTTT. Translating it yields CASSDSGSTDTQYF.